This T cell receptor beta chain appears in the sequencing data of a study of beta chain features in type 1 diabetes. Expressed TCRB transcripts were sequenced because the entire RNA isolate underwent reverse transcription. Libraries were prepared by immunoSEQ multiplex PCR; TCRdb keeps only in-frame clonotypes and omits some of them. Found here are more than 85,000 clones, approximately 37% of them singletons; the top ten hold roughly 0.059%. This clone came up a few times. Antigen unknown. Study results and caveats: HLA influence on TCRB rearrangement stayed unresolved here.

Germline V gene sequence: CDR1 KGHSH, CDR2 LQKENI. This CDR3 has 14 amino acids. V gave up 2 bases and J gave up 3 bases, with 11 bases separating them. The sequence was collected from a woman in her late teens or twenties in good health. The sample consisted of stem cell memory CD4+ T cells from blood. The chain uses TRBV18 and TRBJ2-7; D remains unclear. The CDR3 region is CASSPLHKHYEQYF. CDR3 coding DNA: TGTGCCAGCTCACCATTACACAAACACTACGAGCAGTACTTC.